This TCR beta chain was identified in a study of OX40 agonist ivuxolimab in advanced cancers. Study context: Treatment of patients was with ivuxolimab, an agonistic anti-OX40 (CD134) antibody. Melanoma, hepatocellular carcinoma, head and neck or renal cell cancer occurred in dose-escalation patients.

On this clone: Antigen specificity is unknown.

The germline V and J ends were trimmed by 6 bases and 4 bases, with 15 bases remaining between them. This CDR3 spans 14 amino acids. The germline gives CDR1 MNHEY, CDR2 SVGAGI. Generated by immunoSEQ multiplex PCR, the TCRdb table keeps only in-frame clones and is missing some. The sample lists around 100,000 clones, 90% occurring once. Study-level points and caveats: Some nonresponders likewise displayed low normalized T-cell clonal expansion. The specificity for antigen of the expanded peripheral T cells was not determined.

This specimen consisted of CD4+ or CD8+ T cells sorted from blood, obtained in a trial of the OX40 agonist ivuxolimab. The origin of this receptor is an adult with an advanced solid tumor such as melanoma, head and neck, liver or kidney cancer. This chain uses TRBV6-5 with TRBJ1-2, with no clear D. The CDR3 region has the DNA TGTGCCAGCAGACAAACCGGGAGTACCTATGGCTACACCTTC. Translating it yields CASRQTGSTYGYTF.